Presented here are 20 T cell receptor beta chains from one specimen sequenced in a study of regulatory T cells in long-lasting Graves disease. Noted time point: persistent/refractory GD, antithyroid drugs over 5 years with positive TRAb. PBMC-extracted RNA yielded the TCR library. Combining iRepertoire HTBI primers with Arm-PCR of CDR3 regions, the authors built TCR beta libraries. TCRdb called the multiplex PCR reads again in MiXCR, with one record for every CDR3 protein. Seen here are approximately 360,000 distinct CDR3 sequences, approximately 25% observed once, and the top ten hold roughly a quarter. The sample consisted of peripheral blood mononuclear cells (PBMCs), taken when the disease was refractory, from a patient treated with antithyroid drugs. The receptors were gathered from a woman in her thirties or forties with Graves disease.

Turning to this clonotype: A single base separates this from a much larger clone, so it may be a read error. This chain connects TRBV6-2 or TRBV6-3 to TRBJ2-6; a possible D gene is TRBD1 (6 bases). This CDR3 is 18 amino acids long. The V end lost 5 bases, the J end lost 0 bases, and 17 bases lay between the germline ends. CDR1 is MNHEY, CDR2 SVGEGT, per germline. DNA of the CDR3: TGTGCCAGCAGTCAAAACAGGGCCTCTTACTCTGGGGCCAACGTCCTGACTTTC. Translating it yields CASSQNRASYSGANVLTF.

Many counts were recorded for this clonotype. The V call is TRBV11-2, the J call TRBJ1-1; D is ambiguous. V lost 1 base, J lost 2 bases, and 11 bases lay in between. This CDR3 spans 15 amino acids. Germline CDR1 SGHAT, CDR2 FQNNGV. CDR3 amino acids: CASSLGHNDNTEAFF. The DNA for the CDR3 is TGTGCCAGCAGCTTAGGTCACAACGATAACACTGAAGCTTTCTTT.

As to this clonotype: Germline and junction disagree at one end, which may indicate a read error. This chain joins TRBV28 and TRBJ2-7; D possibly corresponds to TRBD2 (6 bases). CDR1 is MDHEN, CDR2 SYDVKM, per germline. The CDR3 covers 12 residues. Here the CDR3 reads CARGSPGLQVEF. CDR3 bases: TGTGCCAGGGGCTCACCGGGACTTCAAGTAGAGTTC.

The J gene is TRBJ2-7, the V gene TRBV5-1, with TRBD2 identical over 10 bases. Trimming took 0 bases from V and 6 from J; bases not matched to a gene: 15. Germline assignment: CDR1 SGHRS and CDR2 YFSETQ. The CDR3 totals 18 residues. The CDR3 here is CASSLGPSGSIRTGEQYF. The CDR3 DNA is TGCGCCAGCAGCTTGGGGCCTAGCGGGAGTATCCGGACTGGCGAGCAGTACTTC.

This clonotype was seen repeatedly, ten times or more. The V and J genes are TRBV7-8 and TRBJ2-7, with 7 nucleotides matching TRBD2. CDR1 SGHVS and CDR2 FQNEAQ come from the germline V gene. The CDR3 is 14 residues long. Trimming at V came to 1 base and at J to 4 bases, leaving 4 bases not matched to a gene. The CDR3 region is CASSLGASGYEQYF. The CDR3 nucleotides are TGTGCCAGCAGCTTAGGTGCTAGCGGATACGAGCAGTACTTC.

Details on this clonotype: A read error may account for a junction end that differs from germline. The chain uses TRBV7-3 and TRBJ1-1; the D is unclear. Germline assignment: CDR1 SGHTA and CDR2 FQGTGA. CDR3 length: 14 amino acids. CDR3 sequence reads: CASRDGLGNTEASF. The CDR3 DNA is TGTGCCAGCAGAGATGGGCTGGGGAACACTGAAGCTTCCTTT.

For this clonotype: One base away lies a much larger clone, so this may be a sequencing read error. The chain couples TRBV5-1 to TRBJ2-7, with 7 bases fitting TRBD1. This CDR3 region has 14 residues. Germline V gene lookup returns CDR1 SGHRS and CDR2 YFSETQ. The CDR3 DNA sequence: TGCGCCGGCAGCAAACGAACAGGGGACTACGAGCAGTACTTC. Residues: CAGSKRTGDYEQYF. The variable domain in full, completed from reference TRBV5-1 and TRBJ2-7, reads KAGVTQTPRYLIKTRGQQVTLSCSPISGHRSVSWYQQTPGQGLQFLFEYFSETQRNKGNFPGRFSGRQFSNSRSEMNVSTLELGDSALYLCAGSKRTGDYEQYFGPGTRLTVT.

CDR3 sequence (DNA): TGTGCCAGCAGCTCCGGGACCCGGATAAATGAAAAACTGTTTTTT. Its translation is CASSSGTRINEKLFF. The chain recombines TRBV7-9 with TRBJ1-4; D is perhaps TRBD1 (5 bases). CDR3 length: 15 amino acids. Germline lookup yields CDR1 SEHNR and CDR2 FQNEAQ (reference sequence). The germline V and J ends were trimmed by 4 bases and 5 bases, with 14 bases remaining between them. The variable domain in full, completed from reference TRBV7-9 and TRBJ1-4, reads DTGVSQNPRHKITKRGQNVTFRCDPISEHNRLYWYRQTLGQGPEFLTYFQNEAQLEKSRLLSDRFSAERPKGSFSTLEIQRTEQGDSAMYLCASSSGTRINEKLFFGSGTQLSVL.

This clonotype has ten or more counts. The CDR3 DNA follows: TGTGCCAGCAGTGAGGCCGCACGACGCACCGGGGAGCTGTTTTTT. Its translation: CASSEAARRTGELFF. This rearrangement joins TRBV2 to TRBJ2-2; D is unclear. CDR1 SNHLY and CDR2 FYNNEI come from the germline V gene. Trimming removed 3 bases at V and 4 bases at J, with 12 bases between. The CDR3 runs to 15 residues. The full variable domain, in which reference TRBV2 and TRBJ2-2 provide the parts outside the CDR3, is EPEVTQTPSHQVTQMGQEVILRCVPISNHLYFYWYRQILGQKVEFLVSFYNNEISEKSEIFDDQFSVERPDGSNFTLKIRSTKLEDSAMYFCASSEAARRTGELFFGEGSRLTVL.

The chain has TRBV12-3 or TRBV12-4 and TRBJ2-7; 9 bases fit TRBD2. The CDR3 is 18 residues long. V lost 3 bases to trimming and J lost 2 bases; unmatched junction nucleotides: 14. CDR3: CASSLATFPSGTPYEQYF. The CDR3 region has the DNA TGTGCCAGCAGTTTGGCAACCTTTCCTAGCGGGACACCCTACGAGCAGTACTTC.

The chain has TRBV24-1 and TRBJ2-7; D gene unclear. CDR3 length: 13 residues. Per germline, CDR1 KGHDR and CDR2 SFDVKD. Trimming pared 4 bases from V and 3 bases from J, leaving 9 bases between. The chain's CDR3 is CATSEMRYYEQYF. DNA for the CDR3: TGTGCCACCAGTGAAATGAGATACTACGAGCAGTACTTC.

The rearrangement uses TRBV10-3 and TRBJ1-1; D gene ambiguous. V was cut by 3 bases and J by 5 bases, with 13 bases left in between. Germline assignment: CDR1 ENHRY and CDR2 SYGVKD. This CDR3 has 14 amino acids. CDR3 sequence reads: CAISDPIWGTEAFF. The DNA for the CDR3 is TGTGCCATCAGTGACCCTATTTGGGGAACTGAAGCTTTCTTT.

This clonotype was found many times. The CDR3 loop is CASSEEQGVFTYEQYF. CDR3 DNA: TGTGCCAGCAGTGAGGAGCAGGGGGTCTTCACCTACGAGCAGTACTTC. The gene calls are TRBV2 and TRBJ2-7, with 7 bases fitting TRBD1. V lost 3 bases to trimming and J lost 2 bases; unmatched junction nucleotides: 10. Germline CDR1 SNHLY, CDR2 FYNNEI. CDR3 length equals 16 residues.

J is TRBJ2-5 and V is TRBV28, with TRBD1 as a possible D gene (5 bases). Trimming pared 6 bases from V and 3 bases from J, leaving 17 bases between. CDR1 MDHEN and CDR2 SYDVKM come from the germline V gene. This CDR3 has 15 residues. The CDR3 protein is CASSLALTDKETQYF. In nucleotides, the CDR3 is TGTGCCAGCAGCTTGGCCCTGACAGACAAAGAGACCCAGTACTTC.

This clonotype was counted many times. The rearrangement joins TRBV25-1 to TRBJ2-7; 7 nucleotides match TRBD2. V trimming: 3 bases; J trimming: 5 bases; junction bases outside the gene matches: 7. In germline, CDR1 is MGHDK, CDR2 SYGVNS. This CDR3 is built from 14 residues. In DNA form, the CDR3 reads TGTGCCAGCAGTGATCCAGCGGGACTCGACGAGCAGTACTTC. Residues: CASSDPAGLDEQYF.

In its sample, this clonotype was seen many times. CDR3 nucleotide sequence: TGTGCCAGCAGTTACTCCAACAGGGCGCGGGAAAAACTGTTTTTT. It yields the protein CASSYSNRAREKLFF. The chain is built from TRBV6-9 and TRBJ1-4, with D perhaps matching TRBD1 (6 bases). The CDR3 totals 15 residues. Between the trimmed V and J ends, which lost 3 bases and 8 bases, there was a span of 16 bases. Germline CDR1 reads MNHGY; CDR2 reads SVAAGI.

This clonotype was seen only a few times. J is TRBJ2-3 and V is TRBV9; 10 nucleotides agree with TRBD2. This CDR3 is built from 18 residues. Unmatched junction bases numbered 14, after V lost 3 bases and J lost 4 bases. Germline lookup yields CDR1 SGDLS and CDR2 YYNGEE. CDR3 residues: CASSDPSTGTSVPDTQYF. CDR3 DNA sequence: TGTGCCAGCAGCGACCCTAGTACCGGGACTAGCGTACCAGATACGCAGTATTTT.

This chain joins TRBV5-8 and TRBJ2-3, with D maybe TRBD2 (6 bases). The CDR3 runs to 15 residues. Germline CDR1 and CDR2: SGHTS and YDEGEE. V lost 2 bases and J 2 bases, leaving 12 bases between the germline ends. The CDR3: CASSLMGGYTDTQYF. The CDR3 region has the DNA TGTGCCAGCAGCTTAATGGGGGGTTACACAGATACGCAGTATTTT. The full variable domain, its missing parts supplied by reference TRBV5-8 and TRBJ2-3, is EAGVTQSPTHLIKTRGQQATLRCSPISGHTSVYWYQQALGLGLQFLLWYDEGEERNRGNFPPRFSGRQFPNYSSELNVNALELEDSALYLCASSLMGGYTDTQYFGPGTRLTVL.

The J gene is TRBJ2-7, the V gene TRBV12-3 or TRBV12-4; TRBD2 matches 10 bases. CDR3 size: 15 residues. The V and J ends lost 3 bases and 6 bases, in that order; junction bases with no gene match: 8. CDR3 in DNA: TGTGCCAGCAGTTTCAGTGCTAGCGGGAGTTCCGAGCAGTACTTC. Encoded protein: CASSFSASGSSEQYF.

This clonotype was counted a few times. The rearrangement joins TRBV7-2 to TRBJ2-1; TRBD1 or TRBD2 may be the D gene (5 bases each). The germline V and J ends were trimmed by 0 bases and 4 bases, with 13 bases remaining between them. This CDR3 has 16 residues. Looked up from germline, CDR1 is SGHTA and CDR2 is FQGNSA. CDR3 bases: TGTGCCAGCAGCTTAGCCGGGACGAATACATACAATGAGCAGTTCTTC. Amino acid sequence: CASSLAGTNTYNEQFF. The full variable domain, rest sourced from reference TRBV7-2 and TRBJ2-1, is GAGVSQSPSNKVTEKGKDVELRCDPISGHTALYWYRQSLGQGLEFLIYFQGNSAPDKSGLPSDRFSAERTGGSVSTLTIQRTQQEDSAVYLCASSLAGTNTYNEQFFGPGTRLTVL.